The present entry profiles one T cell receptor beta chain with its context. This clone came up a few times. The antigen this receptor binds is unknown. Base qualities are not at hand, and no much larger clone is one base apart. The cohort was made up of 500 to 850 healthy bone marrow donors. At the time of sampling, every cohort member was nominally healthy, though immune exposures that went unrecorded were likely present. The donor was CMV seropositive and belonged to the group of 250 to 300 seropositive cohort members. A peripheral blood sample was collected from each donor, and TCR beta sequencing was performed on peripheral blood mononuclear cells. Genomic DNA extraction from the blood cell samples was performed with the Qiagen DNeasy Blood Extraction Kit. This record belongs to a study of cytomegalovirus exposure and HLA in healthy donors (dated by TCRdb to between 2016 and 2019). Looking at the study overall: An earlier analysis of several hundred of the donors reported 250 to 300 Gb of sequence data and 117 million unique TCR beta sequences from about 180 million T cells. An early release covering just under 650 HLA-typed donors comprised about 320 gigabases of sequencing data and about 90 million unique TCR sequences. Of the 350 to 450 genotyped donors, 75% to 85% were placed in the genetic ancestry cluster associated with self-reported Caucasian donors. The study was designed to test whether signatures of past pathogen exposure could be identified by cataloging public T cell receptors. The study used immunosequencing to profile the T cell repertoires of hundreds of subjects and linked those repertoires to cytomegalovirus serostatus. A separate validation cohort of about 110 different subjects was used in addition to the roughly 670-subject first cohort. High-throughput TCR immunosequencing, statistical association of individual TCRs with disease status, and machine learning were combined to predict cytomegalovirus infection status. A later analysis re-analyzed previously published TCR beta repertoires from 600 to 850 donors and added high-resolution HLA genotyping to study TCR occurrence patterns. In the later analysis, no new phenotypic data were used to find candidate immune exposures; instead, reliance was placed on TCR beta sequences and their occurrence across donors. An earlier analysis of nearly 600 of the donors applied high-throughput TCR beta sequencing to assess whether each TCR beta V gene segment acted as functional or pseudogenic. Donor age, sex, ethnicity and CMV serostatus were compiled alongside the repertoire data. A later genetic analysis took genome-wide SNP genotypes for about 60% of the roughly 670 donors and used that subset as a discovery cohort. Every repertoire in the discovery cohort had been generated on one and the same sequencing platform. HLA typing included class I and class II loci at four-digit resolution. The number of typed donors differed by locus: about 629-630 for A, B, C, DRB1 and DQB1; roughly 510 for DQA1; 600 to 610 for DPA1; and about 450 for DPB1. About five DR-DQ haplotypes were handled as single units for association and clustering because linkage in the cohort was strong. Across approximately 400 genotyped donors of the cohort, an average of approximately 220,000 unique TCR beta nucleotide sequences per donor were sequenced, and 15% to 20% of those sequences were non-productive. What the authors observed across the whole study: In a later analysis, HLA-associated TCR beta chains showed more clonal expansion and lower generation probabilities than non-associated chains that were equally common. Because HLA typing was unavailable for some donors at each locus, only the typed subset was used in association tests. In both the original and validation cohorts, the classifier was reported to diagnose cytomegalovirus status with high specificity and sensitivity. Immune exposure information for the cohort was limited to CMV serostatus. In a later analysis, most CMV-associated TCR beta chains were found to appear HLA-restricted, with HLA associations seemingly driven largely by CMV exposure. Most TCR sequences were observed very rarely across donors, whereas some public TCRs were present in many individuals. A later analysis reported that several top co-occurrence clusters appeared linked to parvovirus B19, influenza, CMV and Epstein-Barr virus. The authors suggested that the approach could potentially be generalized to other disease states and immunological phenotypes. Linkage disequilibrium might explain the correlated functional status among segregating V segments, but an unknown experimental factor could not be excluded. In a later analysis, some 18,000 TCR beta sequences were associated with specific HLA alleles at a false discovery rate of 0.05. When HLA alleles, especially DR and DQ, strongly co-occurred, attributing TCR associations to individual alleles was difficult. In a later analysis, TCR association rates were found to vary across HLA loci, with the most associated TCRs seen for DRB1 alleles and the fewest for HLA-C alleles. The cohort was sequenced for TCR beta chains only, and without alpha or paired-chain data the features that could be detected were limited. V-gene and J-gene trimming of TCR beta chains was associated with a missense DCLRE1C variant in a later genetic analysis, and the association was replicated in an independent cohort. In the study, some 160 TCR beta chains were listed as associated with cytomegalovirus. A few of the identified cytomegalovirus-associated TCR beta chains were confirmed in vitro to be specific for cytomegalovirus antigens. The sequencing pipeline was judged likely to have produced a cluster of highly shared sequence variants as a technical artifact. Presence/absence analyses assumed roughly uniform sequencing depth across donors, an assumption that may not hold. The earlier analysis of 450 to 700 of the donors excluded roughly 17 rarely observed V segments, including chromosome 9 orphons, because counts were too low. Compared with the approximately 700-donor mean, donors in an Asian-associated ancestry cluster had fewer N-insertions in productive TCRs, according to a later genetic analysis. In an earlier analysis of several hundred of the donors, most TCR beta V segments were observed in productive rearrangements about 87% or about 30% of the time, broadly matching IMGT annotations. A further reported finding was that TCR beta sequences accurately predicted the HLA-A and HLA-B alleles for most subjects in the first cohort. Some IMGT-functional V segments, including TRBV6-2 and TRBV6-3, could not be distinguished by the 87-base-pair reads and were therefore excluded.

Between the V and J ends, shortened by 3 bases and 6 bases respectively, the junction contains 12 bases. Its CDR3 holds 14 amino acids, cysteine through phenylalanine. This entry keeps only the CDR3 DNA: 42 bases, framed from base 1. In the germline V gene (reference sequence), CDR1 corresponds to LNHDA and CDR2 to SQIVND. Libraries were built with the immunoSEQ multiplex PCR assay. A mixture of 60 forward primers for TCR Vbeta segments and 13 reverse primers for TCR Jbeta segments was used in the multiplex PCR. The CDR3 region of rearranged TCR beta genes was amplified from genomic DNA with a multiplex PCR assay. The Illumina HiSeq System was used to sequence the amplified TCR beta libraries as 87-base-pair reads. In the paper's pipeline: A later analysis counted approximately 74 million unique TCR beta chains across the 550 to 750 repertoires, and 10 million to 11 million of these chains were shared by at least two donors. Raw reads were error-corrected and collapsed into unique sequences with a nearest-neighbor algorithm that merged closely related sequences to remove PCR and sequencing errors. CDR3 sequences were aligned to IMGT reference sequences to assign V, D and J gene segments. Each retained sequence needed at least a six-nucleotide match to both a V gene segment and a J gene segment. Rearrangements were called productive when the CDR3 lacked stop codons and stayed in frame with V and J; all others were non-productive. CDR3 was defined by IMGT convention, running from the second conserved V-encoded cysteine to the conserved J-encoded phenylalanine. The earlier analysis of some 580 of the donors excluded any sequence lacking an unambiguous match to a single V gene segment. An earlier analysis of approximately 590 of the donors called V segments functional above 56.7% productive rearrangements and segregating when the between-donor standard deviation exceeded 5%. A statistical classification framework was built to diagnose cytomegalovirus status from the catalog of TCR beta chain sequences. V and J gene assignment, in a later analysis, came from comparing TCR nucleotide sequences with IMGT/GENE-DB human TR gene sequences. The TCRdist pipeline was used in a later analysis to assign CDR3 sequences and most-parsimonious VDJ recombination scenarios. In a later analysis, each TCR beta chain was defined by its CDR3 amino acid sequence together with its V-gene family, and reads without a unique V-gene family were excluded. As a way to deal with suspected cross-contamination and a sequencing artifact, a later analysis dropped hundreds of nucleotide sequences that were highly shared and had low generation probability. A later analysis calculated a clonal expansion index for each public chain from normalized within-repertoire ranks of inferred template counts. Generation probabilities in a later analysis came from a VDJ recombination model fitted to out-of-frame rearrangements, and those results were checked against IGoR. In a later analysis, TCR-TCR, TCR-HLA and TCR-CMV co-occurrence was scored with hypergeometric tests, and a repertoire-size bias correction was applied to TCR pairs. In a later analysis, false discovery rates were estimated by permuting HLA or CMV assignments 20 times. In a later analysis, co-occurring TCRs were grouped using DBSCAN, with TCRdist sequence similarity added in when clustering inside HLA-allele-positive subsets. Repertoires with fewer than 30,000 or more than 120,000 public chains were left out of co-occurrence clustering, as were five repertoires with anomalous nucleotide sharing. This is the immuneACCESS table as TCRdb keeps it, with only in-frame sequences that have V and J called. A part of the clones is gone; compared with another copy, unresolved V genes explain less than half, and the rest is unexplained. The V and J calls and clone size come from that table; D and trimming were worked out from the DNA. This sample gives about 150,000 clones in total; around 80% of them show up just once. Of the sample, around 6% falls within the top ten clones.

This receptor was obtained from a woman in her thirties or forties in good health and CMV-seropositive. Input material: PBMCs. The sequence is built from TRBV19 and TRBJ2-1; the D region possibly corresponds to TRBD2 (6 bases align). The CDR3 sequence is CASSIPGLRNEQFF. The nucleotide sequence is given as TGTGCCAGTAGTATCCCGGGACTGCGCAATGAGCAGTTCTTC.